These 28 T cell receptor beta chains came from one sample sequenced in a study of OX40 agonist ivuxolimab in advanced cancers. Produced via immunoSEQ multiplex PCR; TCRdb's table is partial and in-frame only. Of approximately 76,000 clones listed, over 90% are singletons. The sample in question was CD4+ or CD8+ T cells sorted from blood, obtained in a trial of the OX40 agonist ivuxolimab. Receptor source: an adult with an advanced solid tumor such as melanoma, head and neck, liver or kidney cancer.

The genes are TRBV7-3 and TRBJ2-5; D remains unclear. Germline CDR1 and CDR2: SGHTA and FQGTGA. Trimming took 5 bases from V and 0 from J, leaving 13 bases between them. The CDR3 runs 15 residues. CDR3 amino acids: CASSLARKNQETQYF. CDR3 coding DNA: TGTGCCAGCAGCCTGGCGCGGAAGAACCAAGAGACCCAGTACTTC.

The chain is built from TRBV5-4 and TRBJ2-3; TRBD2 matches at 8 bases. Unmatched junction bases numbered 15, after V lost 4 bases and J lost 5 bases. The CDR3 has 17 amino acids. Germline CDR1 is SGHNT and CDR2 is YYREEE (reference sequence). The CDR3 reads CASSPVEVGLAGDTQYF. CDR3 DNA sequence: TGTGCCAGCAGCCCAGTAGAAGTGGGCCTAGCGGGAGATACGCAGTATTTT.

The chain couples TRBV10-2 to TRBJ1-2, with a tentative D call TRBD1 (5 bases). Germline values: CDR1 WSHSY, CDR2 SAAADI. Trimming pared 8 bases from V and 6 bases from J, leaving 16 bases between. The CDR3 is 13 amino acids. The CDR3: CASSGLGEDGYTF. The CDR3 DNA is TGCGCCAGCTCGGGACTGGGAGAGGATGGCTACACCTTC.

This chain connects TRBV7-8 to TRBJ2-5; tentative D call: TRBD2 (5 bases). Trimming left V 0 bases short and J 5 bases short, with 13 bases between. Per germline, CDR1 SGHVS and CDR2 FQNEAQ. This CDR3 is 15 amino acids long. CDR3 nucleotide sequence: TGTGCCAGCAGCTTAGCCGCGTCGGGAAGGGAGACCCAGTACTTC. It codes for CASSLAASGRETQYF.

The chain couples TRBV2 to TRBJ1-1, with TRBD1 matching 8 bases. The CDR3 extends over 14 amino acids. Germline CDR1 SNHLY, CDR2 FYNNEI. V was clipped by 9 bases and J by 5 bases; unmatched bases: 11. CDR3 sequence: CARETGVFDTEAFF. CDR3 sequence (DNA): TGTGCCAGAGAGACAGGGGTGTTCGATACTGAAGCTTTCTTT.

The CDR3 sequence is CASSQDTTGGVGYTF. For the CDR3, the DNA is TGCGCCAGCAGCCAAGATACAACAGGGGGTGTTGGCTACACCTTC. The chain couples TRBV4-1 to TRBJ1-2; 8 bases are shared with TRBD1. This CDR3 spans 15 amino acids. Germline V CDR1 and CDR2: MGHRA, YSYEKL. The trim removed 0 bases at V and 7 bases at J, leaving 7 bases unmatched.

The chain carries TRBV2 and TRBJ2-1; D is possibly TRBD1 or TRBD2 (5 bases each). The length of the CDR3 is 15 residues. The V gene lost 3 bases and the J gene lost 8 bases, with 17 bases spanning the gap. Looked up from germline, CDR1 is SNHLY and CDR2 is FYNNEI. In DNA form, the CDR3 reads TGTGCCAGCAGTGATGGAGCCGGGGAAGGGGATGAGCAGTTCTTC. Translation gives CASSDGAGEGDEQFF.

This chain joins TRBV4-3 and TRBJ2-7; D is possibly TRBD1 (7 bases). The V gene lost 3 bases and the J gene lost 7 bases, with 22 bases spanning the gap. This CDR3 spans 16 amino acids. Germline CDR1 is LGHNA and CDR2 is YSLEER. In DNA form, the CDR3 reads TGCGCCAGCAGCCAGGGGGAGGACAGGTGGGGTGAGGAGCAGTACTTC. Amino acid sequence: CASSQGEDRWGEEQYF.

This chain's CDR3 is CASSVGSGYSGNTIYF. The DNA of the CDR3 is TGTGCCAGCAGCGTAGGTTCTGGTTATTCTGGAAACACCATATATTTT. The chain recombines TRBV9 with TRBJ1-3, with no clear D. Trimming removed 0 bases from V and 1 base from J, with 11 bases in between. CDR1 and CDR2 (germline): SGDLS, YYNGEE. The CDR3 has 16 residues.

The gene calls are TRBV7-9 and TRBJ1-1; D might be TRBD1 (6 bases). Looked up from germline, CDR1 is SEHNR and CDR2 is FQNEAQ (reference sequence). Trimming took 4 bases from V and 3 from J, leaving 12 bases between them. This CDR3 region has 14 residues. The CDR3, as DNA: TGTGCCAGCAGCTCAGACAGGCGGCACACTGAAGCTTTCTTT. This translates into CASSSDRRHTEAFF.

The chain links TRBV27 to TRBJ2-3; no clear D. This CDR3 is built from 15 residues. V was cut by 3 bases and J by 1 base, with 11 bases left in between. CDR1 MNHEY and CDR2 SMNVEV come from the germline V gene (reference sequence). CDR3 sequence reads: CASSFTGAGTDTQYF. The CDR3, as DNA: TGTGCCAGCAGTTTTACCGGAGCTGGCACAGATACGCAGTATTTT.

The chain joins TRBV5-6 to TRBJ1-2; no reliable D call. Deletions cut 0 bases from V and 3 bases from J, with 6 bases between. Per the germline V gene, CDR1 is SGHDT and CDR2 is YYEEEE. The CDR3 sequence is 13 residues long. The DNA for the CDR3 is TGTGCCAGCAGCTTGGGGTCCGACTATGGCTACACCTTC. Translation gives CASSLGSDYGYTF.

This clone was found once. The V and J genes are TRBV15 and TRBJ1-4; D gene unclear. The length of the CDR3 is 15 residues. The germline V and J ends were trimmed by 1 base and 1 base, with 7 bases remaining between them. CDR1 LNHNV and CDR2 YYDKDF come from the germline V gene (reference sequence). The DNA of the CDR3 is TGTGCCACCAGCAGAGTAATAGAAACTAATGAAAAACTGTTTTTT. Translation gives CATSRVIETNEKLFF.

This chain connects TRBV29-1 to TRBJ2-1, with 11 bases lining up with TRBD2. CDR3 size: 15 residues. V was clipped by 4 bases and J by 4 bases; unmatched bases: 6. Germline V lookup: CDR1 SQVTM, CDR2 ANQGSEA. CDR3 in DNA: TGCAGCGTTGGGGGACTAGCGGAAATATACAATGAGCAGTTCTTC. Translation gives CSVGGLAEIYNEQFF.

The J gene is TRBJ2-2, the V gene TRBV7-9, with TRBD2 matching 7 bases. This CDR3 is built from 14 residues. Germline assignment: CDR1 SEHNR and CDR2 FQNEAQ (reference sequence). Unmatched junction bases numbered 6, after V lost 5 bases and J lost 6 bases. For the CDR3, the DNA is TGTGCCAGCAGCGGAGGACTAGGGGCCGGGGAGCTGTTTTTT. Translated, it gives CASSGGLGAGELFF.

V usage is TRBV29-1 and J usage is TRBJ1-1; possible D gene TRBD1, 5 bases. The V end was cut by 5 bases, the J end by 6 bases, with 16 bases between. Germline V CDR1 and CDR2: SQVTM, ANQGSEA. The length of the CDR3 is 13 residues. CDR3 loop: CSVHPRGRPEAFF. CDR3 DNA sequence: TGCAGCGTTCATCCGAGGGGCCGACCTGAAGCTTTCTTT. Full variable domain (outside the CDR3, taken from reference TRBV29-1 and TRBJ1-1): SAVISQKPSRDICQRGTSLTIQCQVDSQVTMMFWYRQQPGQSLTLIATANQGSEATYESGFVIDKFPISRPNLTFSTLTVSNMSPEDSSIYLCSVHPRGRPEAFFGQGTRLTVV.

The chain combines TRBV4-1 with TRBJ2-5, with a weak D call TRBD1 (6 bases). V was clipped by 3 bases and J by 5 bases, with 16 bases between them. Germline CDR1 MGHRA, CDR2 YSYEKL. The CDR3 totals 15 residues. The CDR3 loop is CASSQREGVWETQYF. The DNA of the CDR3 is TGCGCCAGCAGCCAGCGTGAGGGGGTGTGGGAGACCCAGTACTTC.

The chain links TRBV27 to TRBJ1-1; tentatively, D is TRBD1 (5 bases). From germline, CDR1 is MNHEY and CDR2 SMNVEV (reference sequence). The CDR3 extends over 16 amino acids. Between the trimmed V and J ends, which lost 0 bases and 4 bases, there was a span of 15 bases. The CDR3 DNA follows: TGTGCCAGCAGTTTATCAGGTGGGGGAACAGGCACTGAAGCTTTCTTT. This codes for CASSLSGGGTGTEAFF.

The CDR3 sequence: CASSEGNTIYF. As DNA, the CDR3 is TGTGCCAGCAGTGAAGGAAACACCATATATTTT. The chain joins TRBV6-5 to TRBJ1-3, with D unclear. This CDR3 is built from 11 residues. Germline V CDR1 and CDR2: MNHEY, SVGAGI. V gave up 5 bases and J gave up 4 bases, with 3 bases separating them.

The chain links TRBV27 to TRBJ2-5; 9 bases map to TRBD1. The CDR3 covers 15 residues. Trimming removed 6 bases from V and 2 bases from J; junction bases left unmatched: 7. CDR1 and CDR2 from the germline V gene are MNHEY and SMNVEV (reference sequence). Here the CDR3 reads CASSLGQGRQETQYF. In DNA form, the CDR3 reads TGTGCCAGCAGCCTTGGACAGGGGCGGCAAGAGACCCAGTACTTC.

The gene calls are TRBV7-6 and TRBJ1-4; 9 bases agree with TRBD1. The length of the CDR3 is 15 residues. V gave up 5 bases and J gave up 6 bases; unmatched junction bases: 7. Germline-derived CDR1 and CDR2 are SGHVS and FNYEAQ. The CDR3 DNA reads TGTGCCAGCAGCAAGCCGGGACAGGGAGATGAAAAACTGTTTTTT. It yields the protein CASSKPGQGDEKLFF.

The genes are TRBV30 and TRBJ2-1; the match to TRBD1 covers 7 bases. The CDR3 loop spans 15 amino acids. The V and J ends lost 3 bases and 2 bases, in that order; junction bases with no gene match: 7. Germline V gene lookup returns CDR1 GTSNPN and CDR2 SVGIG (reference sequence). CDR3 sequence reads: CAWRKDRVAYNEQFF. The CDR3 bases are TGTGCCTGGAGGAAAGACAGGGTGGCCTACAATGAGCAGTTCTTC.

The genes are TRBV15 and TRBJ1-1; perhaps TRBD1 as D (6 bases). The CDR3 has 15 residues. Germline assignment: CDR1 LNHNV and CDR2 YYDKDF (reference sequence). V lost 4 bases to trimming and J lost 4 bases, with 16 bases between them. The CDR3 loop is CATSMDRPLRTEAFF. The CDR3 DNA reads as TGTGCCACCAGCATGGACAGACCCTTACGCACTGAAGCTTTCTTT.

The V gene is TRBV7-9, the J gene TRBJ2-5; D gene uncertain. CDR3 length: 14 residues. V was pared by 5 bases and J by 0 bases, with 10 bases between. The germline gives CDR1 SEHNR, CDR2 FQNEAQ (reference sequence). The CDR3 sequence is CASSPSSYQETQYF. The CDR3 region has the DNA TGTGCCAGCAGCCCAAGCTCTTACCAAGAGACCCAGTACTTC.

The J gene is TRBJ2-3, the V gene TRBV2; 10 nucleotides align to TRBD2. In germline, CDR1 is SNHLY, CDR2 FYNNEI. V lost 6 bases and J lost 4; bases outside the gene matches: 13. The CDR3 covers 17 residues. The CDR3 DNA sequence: TGTGCCAGCAGGGGAGCGGGGGGGCCGAGGTCTTCAGATACGCAGTATTTT. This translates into CASRGAGGPRSSDTQYF.

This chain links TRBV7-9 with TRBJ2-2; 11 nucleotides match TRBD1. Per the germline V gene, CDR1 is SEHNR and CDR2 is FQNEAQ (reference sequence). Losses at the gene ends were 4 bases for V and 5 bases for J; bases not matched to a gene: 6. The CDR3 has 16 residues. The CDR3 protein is CASSSKGQGGTGELFF. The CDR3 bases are TGTGCCAGCAGCTCAAAGGGACAGGGGGGAACCGGGGAGCTGTTTTTT.

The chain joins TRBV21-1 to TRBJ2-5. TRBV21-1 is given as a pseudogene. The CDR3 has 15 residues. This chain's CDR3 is CASSPTERPQETQYF. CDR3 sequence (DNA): TGTGCCAGCAGCCCGACGGAACGCCCTCAAGAGACCCAGTACTTC.

This chain's CDR3 is CASSAPTGRRPTDTQYF. The DNA for the CDR3 is TGTGCCAGCAGCGCCCCTACTGGCCGCAGGCCCACAGATACGCAGTATTTT. V usage is TRBV9 and J usage is TRBJ2-3; D gene ambiguous. Germline CDR1 SGDLS, CDR2 YYNGEE. The length of the CDR3 is 17 residues. The V end lost 3 bases, the J end lost 2 bases, and 19 bases lay between the germline ends.